The clone carrying this T cell receptor (beta chain) was seen a few times. What it recognizes is unknown. The data are from a study of blood T cells in healthy people across ages. Isolation recovered at least 6 million PBMCs from every sample. Study-wide results and limits: Researchers deemed the diversity estimates from one million T cells underestimates. Age advanced and TCR beta diversity per million T cells fell, roughly linearly.

Alongside a J-beta primer mix, a sample-barcoded 5' primer served in a second PCR lasting roughly 7 to 12 cycles. The yield of each sample was at least 3 million CDR3-containing paired-end reads. TCRdb processed the 5' RACE reads anew with MiXCR; each CDR3 protein has one entry. The sample records approximately 1.5 million distinct CDR3 sequences, about 31% being singletons. Germline lookup yields CDR1 MGHRA and CDR2 YSYEKL. V dropped 4 bases and J dropped 4 bases, with 16 bases sitting between them. CDR3 length equals 15 residues. The sequence came from a woman aged 25 to 39 in good health. Sequenced material: blood. The rearrangement joins TRBV4-1 to TRBJ1-2; D gene ambiguous. The CDR3 DNA reads as TGCGCCAGCAGCCCCATTGCCCTTAGAATCTATGGCTACACCTTC. It encodes CASSPIALRIYGYTF.